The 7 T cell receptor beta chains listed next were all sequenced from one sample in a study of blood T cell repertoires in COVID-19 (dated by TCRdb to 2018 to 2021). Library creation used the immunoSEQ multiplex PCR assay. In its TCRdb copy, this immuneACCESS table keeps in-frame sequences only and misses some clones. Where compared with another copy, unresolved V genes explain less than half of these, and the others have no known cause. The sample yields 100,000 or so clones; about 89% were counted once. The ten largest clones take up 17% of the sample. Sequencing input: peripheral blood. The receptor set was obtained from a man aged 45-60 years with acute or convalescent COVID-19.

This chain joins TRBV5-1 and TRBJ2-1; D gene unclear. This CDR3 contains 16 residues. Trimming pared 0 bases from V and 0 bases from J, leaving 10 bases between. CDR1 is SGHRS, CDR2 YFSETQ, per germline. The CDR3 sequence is CASSLGGAPSYNEQFF. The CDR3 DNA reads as TGCGCCAGCAGCTTGGGAGGCGCGCCCTCCTACAATGAGCAGTTCTTC.

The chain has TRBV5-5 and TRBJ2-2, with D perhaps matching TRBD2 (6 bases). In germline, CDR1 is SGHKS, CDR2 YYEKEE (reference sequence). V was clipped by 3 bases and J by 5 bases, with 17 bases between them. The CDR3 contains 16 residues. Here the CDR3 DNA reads TGTGCCAGCAGCTCGCTCGGGACTCTAGGGACCGGGGAGCTGTTTTTT. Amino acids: CASSSLGTLGTGELFF.

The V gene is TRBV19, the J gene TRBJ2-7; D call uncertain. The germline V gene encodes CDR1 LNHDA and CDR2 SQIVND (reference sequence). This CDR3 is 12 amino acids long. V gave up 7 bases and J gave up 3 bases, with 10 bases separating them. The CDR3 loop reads CASMGSSYEQYF. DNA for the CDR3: TGTGCCAGTATGGGCAGTAGCTACGAGCAGTACTTC.

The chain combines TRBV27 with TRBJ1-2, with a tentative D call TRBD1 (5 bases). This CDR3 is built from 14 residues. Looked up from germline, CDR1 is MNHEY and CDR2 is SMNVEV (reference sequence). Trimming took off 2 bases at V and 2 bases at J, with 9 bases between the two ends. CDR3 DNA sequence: TGTGCCAGCAGTTTAAGGGCAGGGAACTATGGCTACACCTTC. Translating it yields CASSLRAGNYGYTF.

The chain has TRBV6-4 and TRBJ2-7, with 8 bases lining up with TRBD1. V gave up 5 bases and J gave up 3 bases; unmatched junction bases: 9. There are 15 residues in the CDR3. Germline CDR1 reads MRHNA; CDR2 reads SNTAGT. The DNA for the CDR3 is TGTGCCAGCAGTCCACGGACAGGGATCGGCTACGAGCAGTACTTC. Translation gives CASSPRTGIGYEQYF.

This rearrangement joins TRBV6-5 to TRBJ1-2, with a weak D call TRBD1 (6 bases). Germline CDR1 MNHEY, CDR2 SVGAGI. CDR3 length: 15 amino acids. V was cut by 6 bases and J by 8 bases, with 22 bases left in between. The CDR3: CASSLRGLGGNGYTF. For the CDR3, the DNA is TGTGCCAGCAGCCTCAGGGGTTTAGGGGGAAACGGCTACACCTTC.

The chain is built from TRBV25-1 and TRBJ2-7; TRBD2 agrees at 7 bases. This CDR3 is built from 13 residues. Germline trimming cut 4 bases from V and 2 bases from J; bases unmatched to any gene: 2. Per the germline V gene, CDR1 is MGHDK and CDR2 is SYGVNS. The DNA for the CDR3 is TGTGCCAGCAGTGTAGGGACTACCTACGAGCAGTACTTC. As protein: CASSVGTTYEQYF.